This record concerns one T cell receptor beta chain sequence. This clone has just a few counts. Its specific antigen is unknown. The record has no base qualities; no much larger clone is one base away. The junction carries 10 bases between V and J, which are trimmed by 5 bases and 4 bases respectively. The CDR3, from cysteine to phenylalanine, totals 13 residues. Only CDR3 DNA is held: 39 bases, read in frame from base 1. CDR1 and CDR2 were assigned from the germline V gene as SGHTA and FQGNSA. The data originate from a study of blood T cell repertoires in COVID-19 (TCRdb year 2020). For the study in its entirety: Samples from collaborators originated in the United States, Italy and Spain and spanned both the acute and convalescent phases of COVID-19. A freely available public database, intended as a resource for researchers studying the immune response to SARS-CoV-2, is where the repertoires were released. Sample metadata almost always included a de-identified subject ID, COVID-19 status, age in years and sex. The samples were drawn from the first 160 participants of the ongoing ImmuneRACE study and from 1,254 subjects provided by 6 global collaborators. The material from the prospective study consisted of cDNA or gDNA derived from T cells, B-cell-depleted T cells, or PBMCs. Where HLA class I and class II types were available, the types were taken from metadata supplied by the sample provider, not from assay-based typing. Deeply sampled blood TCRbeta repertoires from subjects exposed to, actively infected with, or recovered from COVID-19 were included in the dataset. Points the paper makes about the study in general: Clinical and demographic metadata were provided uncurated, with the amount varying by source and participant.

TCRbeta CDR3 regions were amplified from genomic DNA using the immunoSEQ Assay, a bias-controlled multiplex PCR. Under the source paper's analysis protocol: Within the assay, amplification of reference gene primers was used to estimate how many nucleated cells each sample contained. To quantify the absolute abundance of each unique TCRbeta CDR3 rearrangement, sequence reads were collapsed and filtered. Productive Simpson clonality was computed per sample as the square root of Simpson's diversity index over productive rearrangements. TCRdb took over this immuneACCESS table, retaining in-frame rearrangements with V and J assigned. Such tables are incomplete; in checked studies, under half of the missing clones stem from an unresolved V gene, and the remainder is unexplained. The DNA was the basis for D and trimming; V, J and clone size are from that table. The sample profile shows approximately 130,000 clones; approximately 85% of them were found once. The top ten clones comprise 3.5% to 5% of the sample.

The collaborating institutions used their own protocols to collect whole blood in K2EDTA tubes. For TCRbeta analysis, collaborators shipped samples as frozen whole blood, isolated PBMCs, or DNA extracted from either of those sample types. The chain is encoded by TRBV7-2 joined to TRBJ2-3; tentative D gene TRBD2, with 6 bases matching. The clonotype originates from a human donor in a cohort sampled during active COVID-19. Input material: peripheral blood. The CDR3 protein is CASSRLVADTQYF. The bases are TGTGCCAGCAGCAGACTAGTCGCAGATACGCAGTATTTT. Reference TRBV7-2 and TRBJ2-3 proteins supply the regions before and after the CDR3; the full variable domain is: GAGVSQSPSNKVTEKGKDVELRCDPISGHTALYWYRQSLGQGLEFLIYFQGNSAPDKSGLPSDRFSAERTGGSVSTLTIQRTQQEDSAVYLCASSRLVADTQYFGPGTRLTVL.